A selection of T cell receptor beta chains follows, all from one sample in a study of blood T cell repertoires in COVID-19. Clones were read by immunoSEQ multiplex PCR, and TCRdb kept only the in-frame ones, dropping some. The profile shows 100,000 to 150,000 clones, 70% to 85% of them singletons. The sample was peripheral blood. The source of these receptors is an older woman with acute or convalescent COVID-19. CDR3s include the opening cysteine and the closing phenylalanine or tryptophan. The D gene is left open where the match is weak. Clone size is given for some rows only: seen once, a few or many times, or a class if the clone is expanded.

v_call	d_call	j_call	clone_size	cdr3_aa	cdr3_nt
TRBV5-4	TRBD1	TRBJ2-2	.	CASSLGQALVANTGELFF	TGTGCCAGCAGCCTGGGACAGGCCCTAGTCGCGAACACCGGGGAGCTGTTTTTT
TRBV6-5	TRBD1	TRBJ1-2	.	CASKPRQGFDGYTF	TGTGCCAGCAAGCCTAGACAGGGGTTCGATGGCTACACCTTC
TRBV19	.	TRBJ1-1	.	CASSIVTANTEAFF	TGTGCCAGTAGTATAGTGACTGCGAACACTGAAGCTTTCTTT
TRBV21-1	.	TRBJ1-1	.	CASSKGESRGTEAFF	TGTGCCAGCAGCAAGGGAGAGTCTAGGGGGACTGAAGCTTTCTTT
TRBV19	TRBD1	TRBJ1-5	.	CASSGTGGNFGNQPQHF	TGTGCCAGTAGTGGGACAGGGGGCAATTTTGGCAATCAGCCCCAGCATTTT
TRBV5-1	.	TRBJ1-5	.	CASSLGGLTNQPQHF	TGCGCCAGCAGCTTGGGGGGACTTACGAATCAGCCCCAGCATTTT
TRBV7-9	.	TRBJ1-5	.	CASSPNRESNQPQHF	TGTGCCAGCAGCCCAAACAGGGAAAGCAATCAGCCCCAGCATTTT
TRBV30	TRBD1	TRBJ1-4	.	CAWSVRTGGVLFF	TGTGCCTGGAGTGTACGGACAGGGGGAGTCCTGTTTTTT
TRBV28	.	TRBJ1-1	.	CASVTVQLNTEAFF	TGTGCCAGCGTGACCGTACAGTTGAACACTGAAGCTTTCTTT
TRBV5-1	.	TRBJ1-6	.	CASSLKDSGSPLHF	TGCGCCAGCAGCCTCAAGGACTCAGGCTCACCCCTCCACTTT
TRBV6-2/TRBV6-3	TRBD1	TRBJ2-3	.	CASSWIRVPWDSLTDTQYF	TGTGCCAGCAGTTGGATACGGGTCCCCTGGGACAGCCTCACAGATACGCAGTATTTT
TRBV29-1	.	TRBJ1-2	.	CSSEGVYGYTF	TGCAGCTCTGAGGGGGTCTATGGCTACACCTTC
TRBV19	.	TRBJ1-6	.	CASSIEVRAPLHF	TGTGCCAGTAGTATAGAGGTGCGGGCACCCCTCCACTTT
TRBV18	TRBD1	TRBJ1-1	.	CASSPEYRGWDTEAFF	TGTGCCAGCTCACCGGAATACAGGGGGTGGGACACTGAAGCTTTCTTT
TRBV5-8	TRBD1	TRBJ1-4	once	CASSLWTGTGTTNEKLFF	TGTGCCAGCAGCTTGTGGACGGGGACAGGGACAACTAATGAAAAACTGTTTTTT
TRBV30	.	TRBJ1-4	.	CGALGRGKLFF	TGTGGAGCACTCGGGAGGGGAAAACTGTTTTTT
TRBV7-2	.	TRBJ1-4	few	CASSPSTQGTNEKLFF	TGTGCCAGCAGCCCCTCAACGCAGGGAACTAATGAAAAACTGTTTTTT